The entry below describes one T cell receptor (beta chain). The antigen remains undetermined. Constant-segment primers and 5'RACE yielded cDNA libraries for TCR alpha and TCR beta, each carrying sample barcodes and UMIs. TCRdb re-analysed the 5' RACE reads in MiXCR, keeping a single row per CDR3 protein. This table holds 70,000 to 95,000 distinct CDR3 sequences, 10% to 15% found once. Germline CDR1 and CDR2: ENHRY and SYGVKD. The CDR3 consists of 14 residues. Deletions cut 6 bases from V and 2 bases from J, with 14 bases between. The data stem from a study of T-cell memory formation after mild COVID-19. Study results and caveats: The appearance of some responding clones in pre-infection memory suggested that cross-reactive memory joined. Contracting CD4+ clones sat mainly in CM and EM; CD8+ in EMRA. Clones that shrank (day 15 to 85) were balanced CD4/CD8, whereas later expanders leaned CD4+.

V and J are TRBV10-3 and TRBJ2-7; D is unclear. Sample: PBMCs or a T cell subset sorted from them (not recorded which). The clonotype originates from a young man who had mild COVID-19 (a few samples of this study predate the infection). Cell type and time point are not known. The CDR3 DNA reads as TGTGCCATCAGCCAGAGTAAGGAGACCTACGAGCAGTACTTC. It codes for CAISQSKETYEQYF.